The T cell receptor beta chain described here comes from a study of CD8+ T cells in alopecia areata. Treatment described: oral pan-JAK inhibitor, 5-10 mg twice daily. It was from alopecia areata patients that lesional scalp punch biopsies and peripheral blood were collected. Using a FACSAria, the CD4+ and CD8+ T cells were sorted from the PBMCs. Trimming removed 3 bases from V and 4 bases from J, with 24 bases in between. This CDR3 comprises 17 residues. Germline values: CDR1 SQVTM, CDR2 ANQGSEA. As the sequencing template, cDNA was produced by extracting RNA and reverse transcribing it. Sequenced by immunoSEQ multiplex PCR; TCRdb stores in-frame clones only, minus some. This table has 270,000 or so clones, 58% appearing once.

The chain links TRBV29-1 to TRBJ1-2; weak D call: TRBD1 (5 bases). Sample: CD4+ T cells sorted from blood, taken at week 24, from a patient treated with tofacitinib. The TCR originated in a human donor with alopecia areata. The CDR3, as DNA: TGCAGCGTTGATCGGTTCCTTCTCAGGGAAGGTGGCTATGGCTACACCTTC. Translated: CSVDRFLLREGGYGYTF.